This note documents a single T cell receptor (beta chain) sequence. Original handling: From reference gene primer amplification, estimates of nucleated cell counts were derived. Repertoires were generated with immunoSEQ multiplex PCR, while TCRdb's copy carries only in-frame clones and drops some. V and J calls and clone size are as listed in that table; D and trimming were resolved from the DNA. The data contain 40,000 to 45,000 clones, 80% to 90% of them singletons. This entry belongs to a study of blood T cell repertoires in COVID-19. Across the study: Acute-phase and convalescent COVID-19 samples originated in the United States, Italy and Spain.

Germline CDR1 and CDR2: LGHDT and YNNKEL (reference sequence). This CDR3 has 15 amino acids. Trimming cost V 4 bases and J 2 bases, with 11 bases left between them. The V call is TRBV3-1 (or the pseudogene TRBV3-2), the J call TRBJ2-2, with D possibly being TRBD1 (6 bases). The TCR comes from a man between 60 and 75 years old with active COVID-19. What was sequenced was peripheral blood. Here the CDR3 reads CASSPQGYNTGELFF. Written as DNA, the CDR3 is TGTGCCAGCAGCCCACAGGGATACAACACCGGGGAGCTGTTTTTT.